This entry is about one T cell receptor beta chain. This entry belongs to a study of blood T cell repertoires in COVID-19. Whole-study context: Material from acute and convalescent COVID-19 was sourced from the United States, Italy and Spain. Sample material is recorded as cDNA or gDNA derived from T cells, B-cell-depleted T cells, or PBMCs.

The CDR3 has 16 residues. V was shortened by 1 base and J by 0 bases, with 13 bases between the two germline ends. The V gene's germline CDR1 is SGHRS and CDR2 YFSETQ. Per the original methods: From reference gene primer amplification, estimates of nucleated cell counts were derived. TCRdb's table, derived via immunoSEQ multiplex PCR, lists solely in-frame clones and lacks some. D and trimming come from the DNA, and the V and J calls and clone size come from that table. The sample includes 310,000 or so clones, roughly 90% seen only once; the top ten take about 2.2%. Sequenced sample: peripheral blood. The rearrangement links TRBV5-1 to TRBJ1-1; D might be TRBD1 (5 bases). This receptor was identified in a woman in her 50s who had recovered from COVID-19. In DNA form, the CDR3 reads TGCGCCAGCAGCTTGACCACAGGCCCACTGAACACTGAAGCTTTCTTT. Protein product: CASSLTTGPLNTEAFF.